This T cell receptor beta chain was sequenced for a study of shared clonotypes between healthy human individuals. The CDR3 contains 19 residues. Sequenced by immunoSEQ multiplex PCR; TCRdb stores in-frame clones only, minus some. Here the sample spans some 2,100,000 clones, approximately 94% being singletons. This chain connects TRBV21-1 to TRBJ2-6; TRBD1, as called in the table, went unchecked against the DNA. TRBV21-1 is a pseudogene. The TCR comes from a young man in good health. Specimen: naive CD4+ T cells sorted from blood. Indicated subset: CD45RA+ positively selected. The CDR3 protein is CASSPPDRLPNSGANVLTF. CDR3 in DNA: TGTGCCAGCAGCCCCCCAGACAGGCTACCGAACTCTGGGGCCAACGTCCTGACTTTC.